This T cell receptor beta chain was profiled in a study of Graves' ophthalmopathy and Graves' hyperthyroidism. Study in general: Sampling took place at initial diagnosis, with peripheral blood obtained before any treatment.

Lactation, pregnancy, uncontrolled infections and other autoimmune diseases were all grounds for excluding patients. Sampling around 9.8 ml of fresh peripheral blood provided the PBMCs. After removal of 5 bases from V and 0 bases from J, the junction contained 11 bases not matched to a gene. The CDR3 length is 17 residues. Germline CDR1 reads MNHEY; CDR2 reads SMNVEV (reference sequence). RNA transcripts were the template, and TCR beta CDR3 regions were amplified from them. Investigators did first-round RT-PCR with HTBI primers, then second-round multiplex PCR. TCRdb re-derived calls from the multiplex PCR reads in MiXCR, one entry per CDR3 protein. The sample lists under 350,000 distinct CDR3 sequences, roughly 15% occurring once.

The V call is TRBV27, the J call TRBJ1-2, with 8 bases that match TRBD1. Sequences were obtained from peripheral blood. This receptor was taken from an adult man with Graves' ophthalmopathy. The CDR3 nucleotides read TGTGCCAGCAGTCAGCGGTGGACAGGGCAAGCTAACTATGGCTACACCTTC. Protein product: CASSQRWTGQANYGYTF.